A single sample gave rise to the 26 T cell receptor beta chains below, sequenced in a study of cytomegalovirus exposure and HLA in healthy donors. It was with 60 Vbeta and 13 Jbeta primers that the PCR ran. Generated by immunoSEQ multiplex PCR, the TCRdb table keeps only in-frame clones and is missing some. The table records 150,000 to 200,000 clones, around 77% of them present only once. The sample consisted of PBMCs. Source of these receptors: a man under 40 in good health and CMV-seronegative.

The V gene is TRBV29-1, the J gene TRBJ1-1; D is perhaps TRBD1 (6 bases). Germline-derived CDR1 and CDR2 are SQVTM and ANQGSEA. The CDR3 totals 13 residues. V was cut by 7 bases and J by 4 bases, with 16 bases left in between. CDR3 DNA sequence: TGCAGCGCCGTCTGGCTAGGGGGCACTGAAGCTTTCTTT. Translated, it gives CSAVWLGGTEAFF.

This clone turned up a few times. The CDR3 DNA is TGTGCCAGCACCCCTAGCGGGGGGCGAGGTGAAAAACTGTTTTTT. The encoded protein is CASTPSGGRGEKLFF. The rearrangement links TRBV5-5 to TRBJ1-4; D perhaps matches TRBD1 (6 bases). Germline CDR1 and CDR2: SGHKS and YYEKEE (reference sequence). V was pared by 6 bases and J by 7 bases, with 19 bases between. CDR3 length equals 15 residues.

The DNA for the CDR3 is TGTGCCAGCAGCGTAGGATCAGGGGACGTCTATGGCTACACCTTC. It encodes CASSVGSGDVYGYTF. The chain couples TRBV9 to TRBJ1-2, with a possible D match to TRBD1 (6 bases). The CDR3 loop spans 15 amino acids. V lost 0 bases and J 4 bases, leaving 13 bases between the germline ends. Per the germline V gene, CDR1 is SGDLS and CDR2 is YYNGEE. Looking up the rest from reference TRBV9 and TRBJ1-2 gives the full variable domain: DSGVTQTPKHLITATGQRVTLRCSPRSGDLSVYWYQQSLDQGLQFLIQYYNGEERAKGNILERFSAQQFPDLHSELNLSSLELGDSALYFCASSVGSGDVYGYTFGSGTRLTVV.

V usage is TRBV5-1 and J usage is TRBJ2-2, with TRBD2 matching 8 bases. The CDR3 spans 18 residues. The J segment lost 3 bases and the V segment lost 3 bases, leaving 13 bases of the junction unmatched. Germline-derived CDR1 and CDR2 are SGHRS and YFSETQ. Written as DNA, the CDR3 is TGCGCCAGCAGCTACCTCCCTGGGAGCGGGAGTTACACCGGGGAGCTGTTTTTT. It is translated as CASSYLPGSGSYTGELFF.

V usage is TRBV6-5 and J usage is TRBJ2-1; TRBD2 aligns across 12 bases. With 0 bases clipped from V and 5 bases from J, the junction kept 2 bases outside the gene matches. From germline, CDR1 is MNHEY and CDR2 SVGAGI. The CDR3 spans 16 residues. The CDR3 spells CASSYSTSGSNNEQFF. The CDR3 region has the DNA TGTGCCAGCAGTTACTCGACTAGCGGGAGCAACAATGAGCAGTTCTTC.

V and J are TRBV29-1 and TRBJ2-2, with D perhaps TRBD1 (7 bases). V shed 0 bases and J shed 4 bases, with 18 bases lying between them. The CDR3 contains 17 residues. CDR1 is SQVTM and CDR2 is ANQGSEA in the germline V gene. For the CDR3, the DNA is TGCAGCGTTGAAGATCATACAGGGGAGGTGGCCACCGGGGAGCTGTTTTTT. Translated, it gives CSVEDHTGEVATGELFF.

For the CDR3, the DNA is TGCAGCGTCGGACAGGGAGGGAGAACTGAAGCTTTCTTT. Its translation is CSVGQGGRTEAFF. The chain joins TRBV29-1 to TRBJ1-1; 8 bases align to TRBD1. Germline V gives CDR1 SQVTM, CDR2 ANQGSEA. This CDR3 is 13 amino acids long. Trimming took 6 bases from V and 5 from J; bases not matched to a gene: 8.

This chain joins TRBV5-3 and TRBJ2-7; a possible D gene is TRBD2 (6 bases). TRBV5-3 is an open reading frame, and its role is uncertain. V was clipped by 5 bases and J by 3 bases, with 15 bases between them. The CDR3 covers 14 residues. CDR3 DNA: TGTGCCAGAAGTATCGGCAGGGACTTCTACGAGCAGTACTTC. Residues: CARSIGRDFYEQYF.

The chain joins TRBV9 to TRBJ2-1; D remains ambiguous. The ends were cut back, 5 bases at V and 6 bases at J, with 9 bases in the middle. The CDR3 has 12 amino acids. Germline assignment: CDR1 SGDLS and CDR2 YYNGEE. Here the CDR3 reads CASSEPSNEQFF. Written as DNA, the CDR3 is TGTGCCAGCAGTGAACCCAGCAATGAGCAGTTCTTC.

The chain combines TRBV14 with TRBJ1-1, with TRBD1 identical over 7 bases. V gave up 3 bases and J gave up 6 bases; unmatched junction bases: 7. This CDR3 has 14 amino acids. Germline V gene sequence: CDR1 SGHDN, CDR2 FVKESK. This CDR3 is CASSHRGQMAEAFF. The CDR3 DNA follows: TGTGCCAGCAGCCACAGGGGACAGATGGCTGAAGCTTTCTTT.

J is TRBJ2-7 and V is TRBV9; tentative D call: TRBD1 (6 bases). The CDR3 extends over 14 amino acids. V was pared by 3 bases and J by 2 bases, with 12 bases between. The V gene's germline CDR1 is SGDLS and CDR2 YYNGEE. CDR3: CASSGGDTPYEQYF. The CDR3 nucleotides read TGTGCCAGCAGCGGAGGGGACACTCCCTACGAGCAGTACTTC.

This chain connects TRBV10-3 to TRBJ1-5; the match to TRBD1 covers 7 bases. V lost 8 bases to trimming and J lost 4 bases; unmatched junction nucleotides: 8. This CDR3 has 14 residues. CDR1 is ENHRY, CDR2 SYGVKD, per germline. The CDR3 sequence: CAIRQGVGNQPQHF. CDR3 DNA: TGTGCCATCCGGCAGGGGGTGGGGAATCAGCCCCAGCATTTT.

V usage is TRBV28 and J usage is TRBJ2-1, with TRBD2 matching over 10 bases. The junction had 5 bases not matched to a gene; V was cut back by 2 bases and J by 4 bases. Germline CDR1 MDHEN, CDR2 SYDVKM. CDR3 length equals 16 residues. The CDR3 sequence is CASSLVFSGRYNEQFF. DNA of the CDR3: TGTGCCAGCAGTTTAGTTTTTAGCGGGAGGTACAATGAGCAGTTCTTC.

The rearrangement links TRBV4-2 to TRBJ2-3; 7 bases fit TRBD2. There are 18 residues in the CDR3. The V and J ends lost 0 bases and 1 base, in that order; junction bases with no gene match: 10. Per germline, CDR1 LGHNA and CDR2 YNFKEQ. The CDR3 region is CASSQDTVGRPGTDTQYF. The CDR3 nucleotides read TGTGCCAGCAGCCAAGATACCGTCGGGAGGCCGGGCACAGATACGCAGTATTTT.

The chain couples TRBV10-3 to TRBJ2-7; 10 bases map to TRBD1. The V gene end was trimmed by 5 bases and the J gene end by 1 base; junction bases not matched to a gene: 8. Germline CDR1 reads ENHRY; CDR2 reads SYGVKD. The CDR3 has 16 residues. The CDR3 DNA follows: TGTGCCATCAGTTACGGACAGGGGGTTAAATCCTACGAGCAGTACTTC. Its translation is CAISYGQGVKSYEQYF.

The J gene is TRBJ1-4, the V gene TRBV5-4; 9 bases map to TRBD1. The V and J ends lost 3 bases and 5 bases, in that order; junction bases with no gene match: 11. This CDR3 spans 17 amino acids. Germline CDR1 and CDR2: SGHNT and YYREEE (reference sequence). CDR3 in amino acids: CASSSSRDRAENEKLFF. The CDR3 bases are TGTGCCAGCAGCTCGTCCCGGGACAGGGCCGAAAATGAAAAACTGTTTTTT. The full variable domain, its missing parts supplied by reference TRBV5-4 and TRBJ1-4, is ETGVTQSPTHLIKTRGQQVTLRCSSQSGHNTVSWYQQALGQGPQFIFQYYREEENGRGNFPPRFSGLQFPNYSSELNVNALELDDSALYLCASSSSRDRAENEKLFFGSGTQLSVL.

The CDR3 bases are TGTGCCAGCAGTGAGGTTTTCAGGTCAGATACGCAGTATTTT. Protein: CASSEVFRSDTQYF. V and J are TRBV2 and TRBJ2-3, with no clear D. Between the trimmed V and J ends, which lost 3 bases and 4 bases, there was a span of 11 bases. The germline CDR1 and CDR2 sequences are SNHLY and FYNNEI. The CDR3 has 14 amino acids. Full variable domain (remainder filled in from reference TRBV2 and TRBJ2-3): EPEVTQTPSHQVTQMGQEVILRCVPISNHLYFYWYRQILGQKVEFLVSFYNNEISEKSEIFDDQFSVERPDGSNFTLKIRSTKLEDSAMYFCASSEVFRSDTQYFGPGTRLTVL.

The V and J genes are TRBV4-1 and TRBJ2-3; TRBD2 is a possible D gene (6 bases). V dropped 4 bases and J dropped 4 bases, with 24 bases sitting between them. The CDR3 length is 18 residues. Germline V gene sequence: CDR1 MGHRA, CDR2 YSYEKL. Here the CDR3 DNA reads TGCGCCAGCAGCCCCCCCGTGGGGACTGCCTTAAGTGCAGATACGCAGTATTTT. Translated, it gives CASSPPVGTALSADTQYF.

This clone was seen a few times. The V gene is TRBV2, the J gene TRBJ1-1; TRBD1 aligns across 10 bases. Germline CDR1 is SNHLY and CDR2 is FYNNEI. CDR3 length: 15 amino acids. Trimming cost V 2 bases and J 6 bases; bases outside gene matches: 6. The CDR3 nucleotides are TGTGCCAGCAGTGAAACAGGACAGGGGGGAGCTGAAGCTTTCTTT. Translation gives CASSETGQGGAEAFF.

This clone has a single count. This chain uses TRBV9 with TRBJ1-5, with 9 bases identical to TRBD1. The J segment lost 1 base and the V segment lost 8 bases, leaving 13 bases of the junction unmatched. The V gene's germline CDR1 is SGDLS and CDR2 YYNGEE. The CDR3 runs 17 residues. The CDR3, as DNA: TGTGCCAGTTCCCCAGGGACAGGGTTTGGGAGCAATCAGCCCCAGCATTTT. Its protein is CASSPGTGFGSNQPQHF.

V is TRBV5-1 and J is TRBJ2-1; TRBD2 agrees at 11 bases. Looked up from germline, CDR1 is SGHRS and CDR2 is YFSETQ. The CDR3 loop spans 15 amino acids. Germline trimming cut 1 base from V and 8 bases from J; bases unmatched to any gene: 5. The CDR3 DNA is TGCGCCAGCAGCTTGCAACTAGCGGGAGTTGATGAGCAGTTCTTC. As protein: CASSLQLAGVDEQFF. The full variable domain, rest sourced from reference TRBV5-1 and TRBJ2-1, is KAGVTQTPRYLIKTRGQQVTLSCSPISGHRSVSWYQQTPGQGLQFLFEYFSETQRNKGNFPGRFSGRQFSNSRSEMNVSTLELGDSALYLCASSLQLAGVDEQFFGPGTRLTVL.

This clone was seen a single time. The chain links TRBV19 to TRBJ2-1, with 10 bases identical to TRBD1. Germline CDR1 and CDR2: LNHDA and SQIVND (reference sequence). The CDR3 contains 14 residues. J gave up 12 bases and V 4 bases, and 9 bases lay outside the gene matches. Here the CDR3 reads CASSTGDRGIGQFF. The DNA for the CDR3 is TGTGCCAGTAGTACAGGGGACAGGGGAATAGGGCAGTTCTTC.

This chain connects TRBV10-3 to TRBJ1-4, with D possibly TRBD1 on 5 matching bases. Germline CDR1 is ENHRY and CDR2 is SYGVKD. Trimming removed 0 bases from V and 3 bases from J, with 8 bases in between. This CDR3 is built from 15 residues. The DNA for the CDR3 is TGTGCCATCAGTGAGTCGGGGGGTGCTAATGAAAAACTGTTTTTT. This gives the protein CAISESGGANEKLFF.

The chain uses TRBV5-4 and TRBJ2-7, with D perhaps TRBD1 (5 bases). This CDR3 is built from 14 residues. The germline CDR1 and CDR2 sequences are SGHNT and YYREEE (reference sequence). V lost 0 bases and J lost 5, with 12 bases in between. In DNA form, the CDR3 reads TGTGCCAGCAGCTTGGTACCAGGGTTCGACGAGCAGTACTTC. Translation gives CASSLVPGFDEQYF.

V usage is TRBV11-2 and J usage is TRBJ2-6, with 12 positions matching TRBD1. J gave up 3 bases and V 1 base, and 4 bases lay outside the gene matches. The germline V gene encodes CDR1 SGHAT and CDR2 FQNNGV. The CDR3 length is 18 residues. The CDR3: CASSLGDRGQDGANVLTF. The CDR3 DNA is TGTGCCAGCAGCTTAGGGGACAGGGGGCAGGATGGGGCCAACGTCCTGACTTTC.

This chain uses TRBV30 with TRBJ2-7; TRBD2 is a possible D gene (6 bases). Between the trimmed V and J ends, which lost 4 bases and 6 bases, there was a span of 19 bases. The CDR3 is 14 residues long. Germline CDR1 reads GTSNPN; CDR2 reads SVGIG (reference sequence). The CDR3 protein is CAWTTGLGEAEQYF. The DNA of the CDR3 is TGTGCCTGGACCACGGGACTCGGAGAAGCCGAGCAGTACTTC.